Described below is a single TCR beta chain sequence and its context. Its target is not known. The assay was immunoSEQ multiplex PCR, and TCRdb's table has in-frame clones only and misses some. The data hold over 250,000 clones, with about 87% observed a single time. The data stem from a study of Ad26.COV2.S vaccination and SARS-CoV-2 variants. Study observations and caveats: Spike-specific TCR breadth was greater in vaccine than placebo recipients. Once vaccination had occurred, spike-specific CD8+ and CD4+ T cell responses reportedly showed substantial breadth.

The sample's treatment: about 20 received Ad26.COV2.S at low or high dose, single or two shots; several received placebo; per-sample allocation not given. Samples came from day 63 after the first vaccine or placebo injection. The clonotype was recovered from a person between 18 and 59 years old who received the Ad26.COV2.S COVID-19 vaccine or a placebo. Source: peripheral blood, taken in a trial of Ad26.COV2.S vaccine versus placebo.

The CDR3 is CASTLRASQETQYF. CDR3 DNA: TGTGCCAGCACCCTCCGGGCTAGCCAAGAGACCCAGTACTTC. The rearrangement links TRBV7-9 to TRBJ2-5; D unclear. There are 14 residues in the CDR3. The V end lost 7 bases, the J end lost 1 base, and 13 bases lay between the germline ends. CDR1 SEHNR and CDR2 FQNEAQ come from the germline V gene (reference sequence). Supplemented by reference TRBV7-9 and TRBJ2-5, the full variable domain reads DTGVSQNPRHKITKRGQNVTFRCDPISEHNRLYWYRQTLGQGPEFLTYFQNEAQLEKSRLLSDRFSAERPKGSFSTLEIQRTEQGDSAMYLCASTLRASQETQYFGPGTRLLVL.